The 2 T cell receptor beta chains below were found in one sample sequenced in a study of radiotherapy plus CTLA-4 blockade in lung cancer. Clones were sequenced by immunoSEQ multiplex PCR, and TCRdb holds only the in-frame ones, with some missing. The sample includes 13,000 to 15,000 clones, roughly 86% of them seen just once. The material sequenced was peripheral blood, taken from a patient treated with radiotherapy plus ipilimumab. These receptors were collected from a human donor with non-small cell lung cancer that progressed on radiotherapy plus ipilimumab. Some clones in this sample may be carry-over from other donors' samples.

V is TRBV5-1 and J is TRBJ2-5; D remains unclear. The CDR3 length is 17 residues. Looked up from germline, CDR1 is SGHRS and CDR2 is YFSETQ. V lost 7 bases and J 1 base, leaving 23 bases between the germline ends. CDR3 in DNA: TGCGCCAGCGGCTCCTCAAGGCCTCGCGGAGTCCAAGAGACCCAGTACTTC. Translation gives CASGSSRPRGVQETQYF.

This sequence joins TRBV6-1 and TRBJ2-2, with 9 bases lining up with TRBD2. The germline V gene encodes CDR1 MNHNS and CDR2 SASEGT. The CDR3 loop spans 15 amino acids. V lost 5 bases, J lost 5 bases, and 6 bases stayed unmatched. The CDR3 protein is CASSIAGVGTGELFF. CDR3 bases: TGTGCCAGCAGTATAGCGGGAGTGGGGACCGGGGAGCTGTTTTTT.